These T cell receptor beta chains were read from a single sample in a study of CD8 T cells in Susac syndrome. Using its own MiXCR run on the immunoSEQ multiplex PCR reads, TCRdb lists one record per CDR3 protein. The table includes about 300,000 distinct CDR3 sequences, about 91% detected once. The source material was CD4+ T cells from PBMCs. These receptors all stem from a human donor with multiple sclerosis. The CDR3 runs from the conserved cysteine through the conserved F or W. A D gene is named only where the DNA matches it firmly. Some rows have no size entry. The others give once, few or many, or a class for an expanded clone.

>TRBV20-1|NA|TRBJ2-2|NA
CSAPSGRGNTGELFF
TGCAGTGCTCCCTCGGGGCGGGGGAACACCGGGGAGCTGTTTTTT
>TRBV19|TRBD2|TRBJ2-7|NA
CASSMVLAGGEQYF
TGTGCCAGTAGTATGGTGCTAGCGGGAGGCGAGCAGTACTTC
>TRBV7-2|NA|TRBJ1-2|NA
CASSLVLGRYLYGYTF
TGTGCCAGCAGCCTCGTCCTTGGGCGGTATCTCTATGGCTACACCTTC
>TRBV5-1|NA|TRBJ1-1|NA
CASSAGLSEAFF
TGCGCCAGCAGTGCAGGGTTGAGTGAAGCTTTCTTT
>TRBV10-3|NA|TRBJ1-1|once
CAISDRLTAEAFF
TGTGCCATCAGTGATAGGCTGACCGCTGAAGCTTTCTTT
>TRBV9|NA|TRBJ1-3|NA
CASSVAGRDLSGNTIYF
TGTGCCAGCAGCGTAGCTGGACGGGACCTCTCTGGAAACACCATATATTTT
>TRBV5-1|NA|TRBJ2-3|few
CASSLSDGTDTQYF
TGCGCCAGCAGCTTGAGTGACGGCACAGATACGCAGTATTTT
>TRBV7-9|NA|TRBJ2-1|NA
CASSPRWGTGYNEQFF
TGTGCCAGCAGCCCAAGATGGGGTACAGGCTACAATGAGCAGTTCTTC
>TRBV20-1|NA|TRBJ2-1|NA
CSANLLGAGNEQFF
TGCAGTGCCAATTTACTGGGGGCCGGCAATGAGCAGTTCTTC
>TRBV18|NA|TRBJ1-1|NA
CASSRQVKAGTEAFF
TGTGCCAGCTCACGACAGGTGAAGGCGGGGACTGAAGCTTTCTTT
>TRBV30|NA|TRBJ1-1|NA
CAWRLQGRYRTTTEAFF
TGTGCCTGGCGACTACAGGGCAGGTATCGGACGACCACTGAAGCTTTCTTT
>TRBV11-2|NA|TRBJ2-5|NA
CASSIFRGGETQYF
TGTGCCAGCAGTATTTTCAGGGGAGGGGAGACCCAGTACTTC
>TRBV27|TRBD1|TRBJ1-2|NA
CASSLSLTGGYGYTF
TGTGCCAGCAGTTTATCGCTGACAGGGGGTTATGGCTACACCTTC
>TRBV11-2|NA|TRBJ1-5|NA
CASSLGPRGNQPQHF
TGTGCCAGCAGCTTAGGGCCCAGGGGTAATCAGCCCCAGCATTTT